This TCR beta chain was identified during a study of T-cell reconstitution after alpha-beta-depleted transplantation in children. Study observations and caveats: Where alpha-beta T cells came from about two months after transplant was reportedly several hundred expanded graft clones. The main origin of T-cell counts and diversity one year after transplant was newly produced T cells.

V lost 3 bases, J lost 9 bases, and 5 bases stayed unmatched. CDR3 length equals 15 residues. Germline lookup yields CDR1 SGHRS and CDR2 YFSETQ. Library preparation (for TCRbeta) was performed with unique molecular identifiers. TCRdb called the PCR reads again in MiXCR, with one record for every CDR3 protein. Of about 980,000 distinct CDR3 sequences listed, roughly 31% are singletons. About this clonotype: Its antigen is currently unknown.

Material: PBMCs, mostly from graft donor cells, obtained 360 days after TCRalphabeta/CD19-depleted stem cell transplant. The origin of this receptor is a boy under two years old who had a stem cell transplant for SCID, so the T cells may come from the graft donor. This chain uses TRBV5-1 with TRBJ1-6, with TRBD1 matching over 11 bases. CDR3 amino acids: CASSYAGTGGSPLHF. In DNA form, the CDR3 reads TGCGCCAGCAGCTATGCCGGGACAGGGGGTTCACCCCTCCACTTT.